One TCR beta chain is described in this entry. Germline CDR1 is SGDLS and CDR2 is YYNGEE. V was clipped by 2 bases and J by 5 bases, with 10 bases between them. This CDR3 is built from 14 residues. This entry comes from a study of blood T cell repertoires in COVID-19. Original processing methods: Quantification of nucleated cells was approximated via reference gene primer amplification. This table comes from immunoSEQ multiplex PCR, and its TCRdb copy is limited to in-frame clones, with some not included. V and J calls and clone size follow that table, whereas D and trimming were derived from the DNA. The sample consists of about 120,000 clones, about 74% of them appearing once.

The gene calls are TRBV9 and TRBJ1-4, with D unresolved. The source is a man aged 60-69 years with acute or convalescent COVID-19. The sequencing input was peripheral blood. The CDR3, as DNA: TGTGCCAGCAGCGTCTCGGGGTTAAATGAAAAACTGTTTTTT. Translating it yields CASSVSGLNEKLFF.